These 4 T cell receptor beta chains share one sample of origin, sequenced in a study of blood T cell repertoires in COVID-19. Some clones are missing from TCRdb's copy, which holds only in-frame ones; the method was immunoSEQ multiplex PCR. In the table there are fewer than 250,000 clones, about 85% of which are singletons. Sequencing input: peripheral blood. These receptors were collected from an elderly woman with COVID-19, enrolled during active disease.

The genes are TRBV5-1 and TRBJ2-7; 7 bases line up with TRBD1. The CDR3 totals 14 residues. Trimming at V came to 4 bases and at J to 3 bases, leaving 7 bases not matched to a gene. The V gene's germline CDR1 is SGHRS and CDR2 YFSETQ. Written as DNA, the CDR3 is TGCGCCAGCAGCCGGGGACAGAACTTCTACGAGCAGTACTTC. Its protein product is CASSRGQNFYEQYF.

This clone was picked up a small number of times. This chain joins TRBV6-4 and TRBJ2-1; 7 nucleotides align to TRBD2. The V segment lost 4 bases and the J segment 6 bases; nucleotides outside the gene matches: 9. Germline CDR1 MRHNA, CDR2 SNTAGT. This CDR3 comprises 15 residues. The CDR3 coding sequence is TGTGCCAGCAGTGGAGAAGCGGGGACCTTCAATGAGCAGTTCTTC. This codes for CASSGEAGTFNEQFF.

Only one count was recorded for this clone. This chain links TRBV19 with TRBJ2-1; 8 bases are a match to TRBD2. Losses at the gene ends were 1 base for V and 6 bases for J; bases not matched to a gene: 14. Germline V gene data show CDR1 as LNHDA and CDR2 as SQIVND (reference sequence). This CDR3 region has 18 residues. The CDR3 nucleotides read TGTGCCAGTAGTATAGGCGGGGGGTCTAGGGGGATGGTCAATGAGCAGTTCTTC. It specifies CASSIGGGSRGMVNEQFF. Using reference TRBV19 and TRBJ2-1 for the parts outside the CDR3, the full variable domain is DGGITQSPKYLFRKEGQNVTLSCEQNLNHDAMYWYRQDPGQGLRLIYYSQIVNDFQKGDIAEGYSVSREKKESFPLTVTSAQKNPTAFYLCASSIGGGSRGMVNEQFFGPGTRLTVL.

The count of this clone is one. The chain has TRBV5-5 and TRBJ1-1, with D perhaps matching TRBD1 (6 bases). From germline, CDR1 is SGHKS and CDR2 YYEKEE (reference sequence). V gave up 2 bases and J gave up 2 bases, with 10 bases separating them. The CDR3 sequence is 14 residues long. CDR3 coding DNA: TGTGCCAGCAGCTTACAGGGTTTTAACACTGAAGCTTTCTTT. As protein: CASSLQGFNTEAFF.